This T cell receptor (beta chain) originates from a study of T cell responses to AZD1222 COVID-19 vaccine. The CDR3 is made up of 17 amino acids. V shed 0 bases and J shed 1 base, with 15 bases lying between them. Germline V gene data show CDR1 as SGDLS and CDR2 as YYNGEE. TCRdb's table, derived via immunoSEQ multiplex PCR, lists solely in-frame clones and lacks some. The table shows around 100,000 clones, with about 88% occurring only once. J is TRBJ2-3 and V is TRBV9; D may correspond to TRBD1 or TRBD2 (5 bases each). This specimen consisted of peripheral blood, obtained on day 0 of AZD1222 vaccination. The receptor's source is an adult in good health. CDR3 residues: CASSVGDGTLGTDTQYF. CDR3 coding DNA: TGTGCCAGCAGCGTAGGCGACGGGACGTTGGGCACAGATACGCAGTATTTT.